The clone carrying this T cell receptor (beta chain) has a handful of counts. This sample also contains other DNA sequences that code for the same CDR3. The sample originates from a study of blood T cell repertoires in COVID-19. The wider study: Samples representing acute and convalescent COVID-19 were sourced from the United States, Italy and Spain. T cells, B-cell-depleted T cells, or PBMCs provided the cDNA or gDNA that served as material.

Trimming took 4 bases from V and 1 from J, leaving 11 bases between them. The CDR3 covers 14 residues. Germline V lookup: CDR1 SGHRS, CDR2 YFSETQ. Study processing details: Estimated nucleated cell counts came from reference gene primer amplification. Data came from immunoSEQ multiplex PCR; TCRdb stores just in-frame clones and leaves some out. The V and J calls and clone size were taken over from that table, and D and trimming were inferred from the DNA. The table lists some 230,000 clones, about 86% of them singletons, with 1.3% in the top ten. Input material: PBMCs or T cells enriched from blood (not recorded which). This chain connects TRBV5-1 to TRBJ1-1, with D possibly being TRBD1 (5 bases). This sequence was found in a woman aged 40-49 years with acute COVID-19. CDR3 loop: CASSPWGGNTEAFF. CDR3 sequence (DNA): TGCGCCAGCAGCCCCTGGGGGGGGAACACTGAAGCTTTCTTT. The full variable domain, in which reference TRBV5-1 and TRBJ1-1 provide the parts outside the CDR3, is KAGVTQTPRYLIKTRGQQVTLSCSPISGHRSVSWYQQTPGQGLQFLFEYFSETQRNKGNFPGRFSGRQFSNSRSEMNVSTLELGDSALYLCASSPWGGNTEAFFGQGTRLTVV.